This T cell receptor (beta chain) was obtained from a study of shared clonotypes between healthy human individuals. Only in-frame clones appear in the TCRdb table, and some are missing; sequencing was by immunoSEQ multiplex PCR. The sample has hundreds of thousands of clones, about 98% seen once. There are 12 residues in the CDR3. Trimming shortened V by 2 bases and J by 12 bases, and 12 bases separated the two germline ends. Germline loops: CDR1 SGHKS, CDR2 YYEKEE (reference sequence). Terminally differentiated effector memory CD45RA+ cells were excluded from the naive CD8 cells, which were CD45RO-negative and positively selected for CCR7.

Material: naive CD8+ T cells sorted from blood. The chain joins TRBV5-5 to TRBJ2-1; tentatively, D is TRBD1 (5 bases). The receptor was derived from a young man in good health. The CDR3 DNA is TGTGCCAGCAGCTTCCAGGGTCAAGGGCAGTTCTTC. Translated: CASSFQGQGQFF. Complete variable domain (other parts from reference TRBV5-5 and TRBJ2-1): DAGVTQSPTHLIKTRGQQVTLRCSPISGHKSVSWYQQVLGQGPQFIFQYYEKEERGRGNFPDRFSARQFPNYSSELNVNALLLGDSALYLCASSFQGQGQFFGPGTRLTVL.